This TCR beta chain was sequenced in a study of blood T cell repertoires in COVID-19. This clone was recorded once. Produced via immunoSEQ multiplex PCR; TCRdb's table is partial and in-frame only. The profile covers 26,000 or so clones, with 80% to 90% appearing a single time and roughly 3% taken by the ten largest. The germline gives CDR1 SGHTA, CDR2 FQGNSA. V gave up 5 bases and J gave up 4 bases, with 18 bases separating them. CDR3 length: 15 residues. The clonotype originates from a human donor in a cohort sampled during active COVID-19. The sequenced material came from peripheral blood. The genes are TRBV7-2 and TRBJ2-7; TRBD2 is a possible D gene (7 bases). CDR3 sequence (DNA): TGTGCCAGCAGCCCACGGGGGGCGGGGGCGTACGAGCAGTACTTC. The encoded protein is CASSPRGAGAYEQYF.